This T cell receptor beta chain was sequenced in a study of cytomegalovirus exposure and HLA in healthy donors. About the study: The study placed approximately 80% of its approximately 360 genotyped donors in the Caucasian-associated ancestry cluster. Study results and limitations: TCR sequences were mostly rare, though some public TCRs occurred in many donors.

These donors, healthy bone marrow donors, were studied. As regards this clone: The antigen is undetermined.

The CDR3 length is 18 residues. CDR1 and CDR2 from the germline V gene are LGHNA and YNFKEQ. V lost 0 bases and J 1 base, leaving 15 bases between the germline ends. The PCR was carried out with 60 Vbeta primers and 13 Jbeta primers. The protocol was immunoSEQ multiplex PCR, while the TCRdb copy is restricted to in-frame clones and leaves out a portion. The data show around 130,000 clones, 74% seen once. The sequenced material came from PBMCs. This chain joins TRBV4-2 and TRBJ1-4; TRBD1 is a possible D gene (6 bases). This clonotype was obtained from a man aged 40-55 years in good health and CMV-seropositive. CDR3 DNA: TGTGCCAGCAGCCAAGATAGGGGGGGGGATGGAACTAATGAAAAACTGTTTTTT. Translated, it gives CASSQDRGGDGTNEKLFF.